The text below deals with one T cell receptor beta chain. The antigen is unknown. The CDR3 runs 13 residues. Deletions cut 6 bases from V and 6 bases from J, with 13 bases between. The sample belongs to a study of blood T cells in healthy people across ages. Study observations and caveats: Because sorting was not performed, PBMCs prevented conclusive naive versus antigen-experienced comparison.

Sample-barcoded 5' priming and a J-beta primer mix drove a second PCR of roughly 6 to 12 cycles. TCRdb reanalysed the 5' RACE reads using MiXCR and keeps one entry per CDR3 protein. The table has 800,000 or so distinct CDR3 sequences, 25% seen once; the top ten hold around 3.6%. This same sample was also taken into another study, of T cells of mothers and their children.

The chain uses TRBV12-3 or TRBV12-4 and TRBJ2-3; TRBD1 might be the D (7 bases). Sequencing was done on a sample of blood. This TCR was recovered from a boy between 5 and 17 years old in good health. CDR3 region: CASRQGGADTQYF. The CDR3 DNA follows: TGTGCCAGCAGGCAGGGGGGTGCCGATACGCAGTATTTT.